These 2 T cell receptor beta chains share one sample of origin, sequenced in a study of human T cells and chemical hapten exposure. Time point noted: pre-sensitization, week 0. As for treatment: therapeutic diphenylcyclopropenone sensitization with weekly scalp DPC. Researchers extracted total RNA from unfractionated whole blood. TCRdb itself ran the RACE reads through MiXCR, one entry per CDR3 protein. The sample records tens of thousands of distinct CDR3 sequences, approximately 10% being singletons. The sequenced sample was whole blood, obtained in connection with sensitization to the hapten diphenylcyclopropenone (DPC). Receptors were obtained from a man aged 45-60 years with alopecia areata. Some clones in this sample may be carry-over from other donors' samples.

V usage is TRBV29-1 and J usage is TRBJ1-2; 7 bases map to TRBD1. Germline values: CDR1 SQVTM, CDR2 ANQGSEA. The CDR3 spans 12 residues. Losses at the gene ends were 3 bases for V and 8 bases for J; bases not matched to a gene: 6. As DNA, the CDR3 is TGCAGCGTTGAGACAGGGTCAGGGGGCTACACCTTC. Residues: CSVETGSGGYTF. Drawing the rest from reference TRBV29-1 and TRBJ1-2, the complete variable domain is SAVISQKPSRDICQRGTSLTIQCQVDSQVTMMFWYRQQPGQSLTLIATANQGSEATYESGFVIDKFPISRPNLTFSTLTVSNMSPEDSSIYLCSVETGSGGYTFGSGTRLTVV.

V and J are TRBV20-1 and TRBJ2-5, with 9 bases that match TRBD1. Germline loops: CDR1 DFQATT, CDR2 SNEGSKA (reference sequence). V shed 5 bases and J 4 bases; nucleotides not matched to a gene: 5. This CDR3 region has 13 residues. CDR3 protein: CSADRGGRETQYF. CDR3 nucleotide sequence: TGCAGTGCTGACAGGGGGGGACGAGAGACCCAGTACTTC.